The 30 T cell receptor beta chains below were found in one sample sequenced in a study of T-cell reconstitution after alpha-beta-depleted transplantation in children. Preparation of the TCRbeta library involved a method that used unique molecular identifiers. MiXCR was run by TCRdb on the PCR reads, yielding one entry per CDR3 protein. The table has more than 90,000 distinct CDR3 sequences, roughly 8.3% seen once. Source: PBMCs from the stem cell graft donor, taken from the stem cell graft. The source is a human donor who donated a stem cell graft to a child with congenital amegakaryocytic thrombocytopenia.

This clonotype was picked up many times. As DNA, the CDR3 is TGTGCCAGCTCACCCAGGGGTGGTGACTCCTACGAGCAGTACTTC. Translation gives CASSPRGGDSYEQYF. This chain connects TRBV18 to TRBJ2-7; possible D gene TRBD1, 6 bases. CDR3 length: 15 amino acids. Per germline, CDR1 KGHSH and CDR2 LQKENI. Trimming took off 3 bases at V and 0 bases at J, with 12 bases between the two ends.

This clonotype occurred many times. The chain combines TRBV27 with TRBJ1-2, with D possibly TRBD1 on 5 matching bases. Germline lookup yields CDR1 MNHEY and CDR2 SMNVEV (reference sequence). This CDR3 region has 13 residues. Trimming shortened V by 6 bases and J by 5 bases, and 13 bases separated the two germline ends. This CDR3 is CASRRDGGYGYTF. The DNA of the CDR3 is TGTGCCAGCAGGCGGGACGGTGGGTATGGCTACACCTTC.

This clonotype was seen many times. This chain links TRBV7-9 with TRBJ2-1; 9 bases are shared with TRBD2. Germline V gives CDR1 SEHNR, CDR2 FQNEAQ (reference sequence). Germline trimming cut 5 bases from V and 4 bases from J; bases unmatched to any gene: 9. The CDR3 length is 16 residues. CDR3 protein: CASSLPGLANYNEQFF. CDR3 in DNA: TGTGCCAGCAGCCTGCCGGGACTAGCCAATTACAATGAGCAGTTCTTC.

This clonotype was seen ten or more times. This chain links TRBV7-3 with TRBJ2-3; 10 bases align to TRBD2. Trimming removed 4 bases from V and 5 bases from J; junction bases left unmatched: 6. CDR1 SGHTA and CDR2 FQGTGA come from the germline V gene. The CDR3 is made up of 15 amino acids. The CDR3 DNA reads TGTGCCAGCAGCTCCCTAGCGGGAGCCGGAGATACGCAGTATTTT. Translation gives CASSSLAGAGDTQYF.

The V call is TRBV30, the J call TRBJ1-4, with unresolved D. The CDR3 runs to 13 residues. The germline V gene encodes CDR1 GTSNPN and CDR2 SVGIG (reference sequence). Trimming stripped 4 bases from V and 0 bases from J, with 6 bases between. The CDR3 DNA reads TGTGCCTGGAATAAGGCAACTAATGAAAAACTGTTTTTT. It is translated as CAWNKATNEKLFF.

There are many counts of this clonotype. V and J are TRBV5-1 and TRBJ1-1; D may be TRBD1 (6 bases). Trimming left V 1 base short and J 3 bases short, with 16 bases between. This CDR3 is 16 amino acids long. Germline CDR1 reads SGHRS; CDR2 reads YFSETQ. CDR3 loop: CASSLFPPEGDTEAFF. The CDR3 DNA reads as TGCGCCAGCAGCTTGTTCCCCCCGGAGGGGGACACTGAAGCTTTCTTT. The whole variable domain, remainder taken from reference TRBV5-1 and TRBJ1-1, is KAGVTQTPRYLIKTRGQQVTLSCSPISGHRSVSWYQQTPGQGLQFLFEYFSETQRNKGNFPGRFSGRQFSNSRSEMNVSTLELGDSALYLCASSLFPPEGDTEAFFGQGTRLTVV.

There are many counts of this clonotype. The chain recombines TRBV29-1 with TRBJ2-7; TRBD1 matches 9 bases. Germline loops: CDR1 SQVTM, CDR2 ANQGSEA. J gave up 5 bases and V 3 bases, and 5 bases lay outside the gene matches. The CDR3 is made up of 13 amino acids. The CDR3 loop reads CSVEGQGSHEQYF. CDR3 DNA: TGCAGCGTTGAGGGACAGGGTTCCCACGAGCAGTACTTC.

This clonotype was recorded many times. The chain employs TRBV10-3 and TRBJ2-5; D unclear. The ends were cut back, 2 bases at V and 1 base at J, with 5 bases in the middle. The CDR3 totals 13 residues. CDR1 and CDR2 (germline): ENHRY, SYGVKD. This CDR3 is CAISENSQETQYF. DNA for the CDR3: TGTGCCATCAGTGAGAACAGCCAAGAGACCCAGTACTTC.

This clonotype was picked up a small number of times. The chain links TRBV24-1 to TRBJ1-5; possibly TRBD1 for D (6 bases). Germline values: CDR1 KGHDR, CDR2 SFDVKD. V lost 2 bases and J 1 base, leaving 11 bases between the germline ends. The CDR3 sequence is 16 residues long. CDR3 coding DNA: TGTGCCACCAGTGATTCAGATCAGGGGAGCAATCAGCCCCAGCATTTT. This translates into CATSDSDQGSNQPQHF.

The gene calls are TRBV30 and TRBJ2-1; 16 bases are shared with TRBD2. V dropped 5 bases and J dropped 0; count of bases not matched to a gene: 10. CDR3 length: 19 amino acids. Germline CDR1 is GTSNPN and CDR2 is SVGIG (reference sequence). DNA for the CDR3: TGTGCCTGGGATCCGGGACTAGCGGGGGGGGCAAGCTCCTACAATGAGCAGTTCTTC. It translates to CAWDPGLAGGASSYNEQFF.

CDR3 sequence reads: CAVGGPGYTF. The CDR3 bases are TGTGCCGTCGGTGGCCCGGGCTACACCTTC. The rearrangement joins TRBV7-7 to TRBJ1-2; D uncertain. This CDR3 is built from 10 residues. Looked up from germline, CDR1 is SSHAT and CDR2 is FNYEAQ (reference sequence). V was cut by 11 bases and J by 8 bases, with 12 bases left in between.

This clonotype appeared many times. The V call is TRBV20-1, the J call TRBJ2-3; D unclear. Trimming left V 0 bases short and J 1 base short, with 8 bases between. Germline CDR1 is DFQATT and CDR2 is SNEGSKA (reference sequence). CDR3 length equals 14 residues. CDR3 bases: TGCAGTGCTAGAGAATGGATTCGCACAGATACGCAGTATTTT. As protein: CSAREWIRTDTQYF.

This clonotype was recorded at least ten times. The chain recombines TRBV6-1 with TRBJ2-3; D might be TRBD2 (7 bases). V dropped 8 bases and J dropped 4 bases, with 16 bases sitting between them. The CDR3 runs to 14 residues. Germline CDR1 MNHNS, CDR2 SASEGT. CDR3 nucleotide sequence: TGTGCCAGCTCGACGATCGGGGGGCCAGATACGCAGTATTTT. As protein: CASSTIGGPDTQYF.

This clonotype has ten or more counts. The chain uses TRBV12-3 or TRBV12-4 and TRBJ1-2, with D perhaps TRBD1 (6 bases). V dropped 5 bases and J dropped 3 bases, with 19 bases sitting between them. The CDR3 extends over 16 amino acids. CDR3 in DNA: TGTGCCAGCAGTCACTCCCCCGGGGACACGGACTATGGCTACACCTTC. Protein product: CASSHSPGDTDYGYTF.

This clonotype was detected many times. The chain uses TRBV4-3 and TRBJ1-2; D is ambiguous. V was pared by 0 bases and J by 7 bases, with 15 bases between. The CDR3 spans 15 residues. In germline, CDR1 is LGHNA, CDR2 YSLEER. DNA of the CDR3: TGCGCCAGCAGCCAAGAGGCCGTGAGCCGGACTGGCTACACCTTC. Protein sequence: CASSQEAVSRTGYTF.

This clonotype has ten or more counts. This chain joins TRBV20-1 and TRBJ1-1; tentatively, D is TRBD1 (6 bases). CDR3 length: 15 amino acids. V dropped 3 bases and J dropped 0 bases, with 14 bases sitting between them. Germline V gene data show CDR1 as DFQATT and CDR2 as SNEGSKA (reference sequence). This CDR3 is CSASPTGYMNTEAFF. In DNA form, the CDR3 reads TGCAGTGCTAGCCCTACAGGGTACATGAACACTGAAGCTTTCTTT.

The table lists this clonotype with many counts. The rearrangement joins TRBV20-1 to TRBJ2-1, with unresolved D. CDR3 length: 13 amino acids. With 3 bases removed from V and 1 base from J, the gap between germline ends came to 7 bases. CDR1 is DFQATT, CDR2 SNEGSKA, per germline (reference sequence). The CDR3 DNA reads as TGCAGTGCTAGGGCGCCTTCCTACAATGAGCAGTTCTTC. This sequence encodes CSARAPSYNEQFF.

This clonotype was found a few times. The chain joins TRBV5-1 to TRBJ2-1, with 11 bases identical to TRBD2. This CDR3 is built from 19 residues. Looked up from germline, CDR1 is SGHRS and CDR2 is YFSETQ. Trimming took 0 bases from V and 0 from J; bases not matched to a gene: 8. The CDR3 is CASSLGLAGGPSSYNEQFF. The CDR3 DNA sequence: TGCGCCAGCAGCTTGGGGCTAGCGGGAGGCCCAAGCTCCTACAATGAGCAGTTCTTC.

The J gene is TRBJ2-1, the V gene TRBV7-8, with a tentative D call TRBD1 (6 bases). CDR3 size: 15 residues. Trimming cost V 6 bases and J 3 bases, with 15 bases left between them. Per germline, CDR1 SGHVS and CDR2 FQNEAQ. CDR3: CASSNLDRIYNEQFF. CDR3 nucleotides: TGTGCCAGCAGTAACCTCGACAGGATCTACAATGAGCAGTTCTTC.

In its sample, this clonotype was seen many times. The chain is built from TRBV4-1 and TRBJ1-5; D is possibly TRBD1 (5 bases). The length of the CDR3 is 15 residues. V lost 1 base and J 3 bases, leaving 10 bases between the germline ends. Germline lookup yields CDR1 MGHRA and CDR2 YSYEKL. DNA of the CDR3: TGCGCCAGCAGCCAAGTATTCAGGGCCAATCAGCCCCAGCATTTT. This sequence encodes CASSQVFRANQPQHF.

This clonotype was seen at least ten times. The CDR3 protein is CSVPDIVDTQYF. CDR3 in DNA: TGCAGCGTTCCGGACATTGTAGATACGCAGTATTTT. This sequence joins TRBV29-1 and TRBJ2-3, with D possibly being TRBD1 (5 bases). The CDR3 has 12 amino acids. Germline V gene data show CDR1 as SQVTM and CDR2 as ANQGSEA. Trimming took 5 bases from V and 5 from J, leaving 11 bases between them.

This clonotype was counted between two and nine times. This chain connects TRBV7-9 to TRBJ2-2, with 11 bases identical to TRBD2. Germline V CDR1 and CDR2: SEHNR, FQNEAQ (reference sequence). After removal of 10 bases from V and 3 bases from J, the junction contained 7 bases not matched to a gene. The CDR3 covers 15 residues. CDR3 DNA sequence: TGTGCCAACCCGACTAGCGGGGAGGACACCGGGGAGCTGTTTTTT. Translation gives CANPTSGEDTGELFF.

This clonotype has at least ten counts. J is TRBJ1-5 and V is TRBV20-1; the D is unclear. The ends were cut back, 3 bases at V and 6 bases at J, with 15 bases in the middle. This CDR3 region has 14 residues. Germline V gene sequence: CDR1 DFQATT, CDR2 SNEGSKA (reference sequence). The CDR3 DNA reads as TGCAGTGCTAGCCCCTGGGCCCGGAGTCAGCCCCAGCATTTT. Residues: CSASPWARSQPQHF.

There are many counts of this clonotype. V is TRBV29-1 and J is TRBJ2-7; D is perhaps TRBD2 (5 bases). V lost 7 bases and J 4 bases, leaving 17 bases between the germline ends. Germline V lookup: CDR1 SQVTM, CDR2 ANQGSEA. The CDR3 runs 13 residues. The CDR3: CSAQAGIEYEQYF. The CDR3 DNA follows: TGCAGCGCACAAGCCGGGATCGAATACGAGCAGTACTTC.

The V and J genes are TRBV7-9 and TRBJ2-7; D might be TRBD1 (6 bases). This CDR3 has 15 amino acids. The V and J ends lost 8 bases and 3 bases respectively, with 20 bases between them. Germline V lookup: CDR1 SEHNR, CDR2 FQNEAQ (reference sequence). CDR3 sequence (DNA): TGTGCCAGCCGCCGGACAGATAGTCGGTACTACGAGCAGTACTTC. This codes for CASRRTDSRYYEQYF.

This clonotype was counted many times. The chain links TRBV20-1 to TRBJ2-2, with D possibly matching TRBD2 (6 bases). The CDR3 sequence is 12 residues long. Germline V gene sequence: CDR1 DFQATT, CDR2 SNEGSKA (reference sequence). V shed 8 bases and J shed 6 bases, with 13 bases lying between them. The CDR3 reads CSLLAKAGELFF. The CDR3 DNA follows: TGCAGTCTCCTAGCGAAGGCCGGGGAGCTGTTTTTT.

In this sample, this clonotype turned up many times. V and J are TRBV20-1 and TRBJ2-3; 7 nucleotides line up with TRBD2. Germline loops: CDR1 DFQATT, CDR2 SNEGSKA (reference sequence). The CDR3 is made up of 14 amino acids. Trimming at V came to 0 bases and at J to 7 bases, leaving 7 bases not matched to a gene. CDR3 coding DNA: TGCAGTGCTAGAGATAGCGTCGGGGGGAATACGCAGTATTTT. The encoded protein is CSARDSVGGNTQYF.

This chain joins TRBV7-6 and TRBJ1-1, with 8 nucleotides matching TRBD1. This CDR3 region has 16 residues. Germline-derived CDR1 and CDR2 are SGHVS and FNYEAQ. V lost 0 bases and J lost 5; bases outside the gene matches: 8. The CDR3 nucleotides are TGTGCCAGCAGCTTAGCGCAGACAGGGGTCGGGACTGAAGCTTTCTTT. It specifies CASSLAQTGVGTEAFF.

There are many counts of this clonotype. This chain joins TRBV2 and TRBJ2-5, with 13 positions matching TRBD2. The trim removed 10 bases at V and 1 base at J, leaving 6 bases unmatched. Per germline, CDR1 SNHLY and CDR2 FYNNEI. This CDR3 comprises 15 residues. CDR3 amino acids: CAISGLAGRQETQYF. The CDR3 DNA follows: TGTGCCATATCGGGACTAGCGGGGCGCCAAGAGACCCAGTACTTC. Together with reference TRBV2 and TRBJ2-5, the CDR3 gives the full variable domain: EPEVTQTPSHQVTQMGQEVILRCVPISNHLYFYWYRQILGQKVEFLVSFYNNEISEKSEIFDDQFSVERPDGSNFTLKIRSTKLEDSAMYFCAISGLAGRQETQYFGPGTRLLVL.

There are a few counts of this clonotype. This chain uses TRBV20-1 with TRBJ2-7, with D tentatively TRBD2 (6 bases). V lost 5 bases and J lost 2, with 16 bases in between. The CDR3 spans 14 residues. CDR1 and CDR2 (germline): DFQATT, SNEGSKA (reference sequence). The chain's CDR3 is CSASRRGPPYEQYF. In DNA, the CDR3 is TGCAGTGCTTCCCGGCGGGGTCCCCCCTACGAGCAGTACTTC.